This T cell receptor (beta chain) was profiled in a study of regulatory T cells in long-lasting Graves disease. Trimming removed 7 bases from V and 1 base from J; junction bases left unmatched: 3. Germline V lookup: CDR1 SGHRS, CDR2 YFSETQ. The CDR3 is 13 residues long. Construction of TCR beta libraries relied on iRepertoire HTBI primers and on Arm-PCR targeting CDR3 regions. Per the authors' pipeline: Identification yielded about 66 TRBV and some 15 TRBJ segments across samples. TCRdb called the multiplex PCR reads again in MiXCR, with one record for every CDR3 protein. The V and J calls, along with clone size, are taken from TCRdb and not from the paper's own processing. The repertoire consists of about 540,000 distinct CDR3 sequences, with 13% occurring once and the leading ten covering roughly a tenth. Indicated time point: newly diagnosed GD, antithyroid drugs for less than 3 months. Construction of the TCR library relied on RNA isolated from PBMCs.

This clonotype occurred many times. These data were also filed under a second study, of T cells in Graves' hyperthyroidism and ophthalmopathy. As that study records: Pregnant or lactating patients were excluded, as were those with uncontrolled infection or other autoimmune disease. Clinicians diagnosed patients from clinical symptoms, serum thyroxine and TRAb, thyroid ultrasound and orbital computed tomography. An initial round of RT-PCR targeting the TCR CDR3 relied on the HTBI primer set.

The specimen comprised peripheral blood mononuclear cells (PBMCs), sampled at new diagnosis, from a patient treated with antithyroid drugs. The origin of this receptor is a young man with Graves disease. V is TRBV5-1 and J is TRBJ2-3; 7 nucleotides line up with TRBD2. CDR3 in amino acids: CASGLAGTDTQYF. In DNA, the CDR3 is TGCGCCAGCGGGCTAGCGGGCACAGATACGCAGTATTTT.